This T cell receptor (beta chain) emerged from a study of technical replicates of blood from a handful of donors. Sequencing used immunoSEQ multiplex PCR; TCRdb keeps in-frame clones, though not all of them. The table shows around 65,000 clones, with more than 75% occurring only once. This CDR3 spans 15 amino acids. V was pared by 3 bases and J by 6 bases, with 6 bases of the junction left unmatched. The germline gives CDR1 SGHNT, CDR2 YYREEE (reference sequence). The chain has TRBV5-4 and TRBJ2-7, with TRBD2 matching 13 bases. The sample comprised PBMCs. The receptor was derived from a human donor in good health. Some clones in this sample may be carry-over from other donors' samples. This CDR3 is CASSSRTSGRLEQYF. In DNA, the CDR3 is TGTGCCAGCAGCTCTCGGACTAGCGGGAGACTCGAGCAGTACTTC.